A single TCR beta chain is shown here with its context. As a fraction of the sample, this clonotype is medium-sized (0.01 to 0.1%). What antigen it recognizes has not been identified. It has no much larger one-base neighbor in the sample; base qualities were not kept. This specimen comes from a study of T cells generated in artificial thymic organoids (dated by TCRdb to about 2017). Regarding the study in general: In some experiments, thymic T cells were further FACS-purified to deplete CD4 immature single positive or double positive precursors. TCR alpha and beta CDR3 repertoires of in vitro artificial thymic organoid-derived CD8 single positive T cells were compared with thymic and peripheral blood naive CD8 T cells. The repertoire sequencing data shown were described as representative of three independent experiments. Broader findings and caveats from the paper: Organoid-derived CD8 single positive T cells showed physiological TCR clonotype diversity comparable to thymic and blood naive CD8 T cells.

TCRalpha and TCRbeta libraries were amplified separately by semi-nested PCR with Advantage 2 and reverse primers in the TRAC or TRBC constant regions. Between 3.5 and 500 ng of total RNA was used as input for first-strand cDNA synthesis. The TCR cDNA libraries were generated by 5'-RACE using the SMARTer PCR cDNA Synthesis kit, with a poly-dT primer driving first-strand synthesis. Semi-nested constant-region reverse primers carried 5-nucleotide sample-specific barcodes, and products were cleaned with the Zymo DNA Clean and Concentrator-5 kit. Pools of up to ten barcoded samples were ligated to Illumina adaptors and sequenced on an Illumina MiSeq as 2 x 150 bp paired-end reads. As for how the authors treated the data: Demultiplexed reads were aligned with BLAT to a custom library of all human TRAV, TRAJ, TRBV, TRBD and TRBJ combinations from IMGT. The best BLAT hits were picked using pslCDnaFilter (-maxAligns=1, -ignoreIntrons), and custom Perl scripts were used to calculate clonotype frequencies. The raw public reads went through TCRdb reprocessing: fastp at Q25, MiXCR clone calling, in-frame beta chains kept. Each CDR3 protein appears once, grouped with its most common genes and DNA. None of the V and J calls come from the authors' own analysis; TCRdb made them. Across this sample there are thousands of distinct CDR3 sequences, with around 18% seen only once. Around 1.4% of the sample belongs to the ten largest clones.

Enrichment of primary CD8+ T cells was done with magnetic beads from the Miltenyi CD8+ T cell Isolation Kit. Before RNA extraction, CD3+TCRalphabeta+CD8 single positive T cells from organoids and thymus were sorted by FACS. For each sample, the RNeasy Micro kit was used to purify total RNA from approximately 40,000 to 200,000 sorted cells, and RNA quality was checked on an Agilent RNA 6000 Nano chip. To release thymocytes, the researchers dissected thymic fragments, broke them apart by pipetting, and passed the material through a 70 um strainer. From the cysteine up to the phenylalanine, the CDR3 has a length of 15 residues. The only DNA kept is the CDR3, 45 bases in frame from the first base. Trimming takes 1 base from V and 2 bases from J, and the germline ends sit 9 bases apart. CDR1 and CDR2 are drawn from the germline V gene (reference sequence): SGHAT, FQDESV.

What was sequenced was naive CD8+ T cells from the thymus. In light of the paper, this sample's cell subset or site label describes: CD3+TCRalphabeta+CD8SP T cells; for blood, CD45RO-CCR7+ naive CD8+ T cells. The V and J genes are TRBV11-1 and TRBJ2-1, with TRBD2 perhaps the D gene, on 6 matching bases. The TCR originated in a human donor who gave cord blood stem cells for thymic organoid culture, a cardiac surgery patient who gave postnatal thymus, or a blood donor (not recorded which). The nucleotide sequence is given as TGTGCCAGCAGCTTAGGGCTAGCGACCTACAATGAGCAGTTCTTC. Translation gives CASSLGLATYNEQFF.